The subject of this entry is one TCR beta chain. The sample is drawn from a study of T cell clones after liver transplantation. Across the study: Immunosuppression withdrawal was tried within 2 years after liver transplantation in this trial. As an antigen-independent comparator, third-party-reactive TCRbeta sequences came from pre-transplant mixed lymphocyte reactions. Subjects received no induction therapy and standard immunosuppression until randomization at 12-24 months post-transplant.

Generated by immunoSEQ multiplex PCR, the TCRdb table keeps only in-frame clones and is missing some. The sample carries about 45,000 clones, roughly 84% recorded once. This CDR3 is built from 16 residues. Germline loops: CDR1 SGDLS, CDR2 YYNGEE. The ends lost 3 bases at V and 2 bases at J; junction bases unmatched: 8. The V gene is TRBV9, the J gene TRBJ2-1; 7 positions match TRBD2. Sequenced material: CD4+ T cells from blood, taken 24 months after liver transplant. This receptor was taken from a human patient who received a liver transplant. A subset of T cells may come from the graft donor. CDR3 nucleotides: TGTGCCAGCAGCGAAAGCTGGCGGGAGCCCTACAATGAGCAGTTCTTC. Translation: CASSESWREPYNEQFF.